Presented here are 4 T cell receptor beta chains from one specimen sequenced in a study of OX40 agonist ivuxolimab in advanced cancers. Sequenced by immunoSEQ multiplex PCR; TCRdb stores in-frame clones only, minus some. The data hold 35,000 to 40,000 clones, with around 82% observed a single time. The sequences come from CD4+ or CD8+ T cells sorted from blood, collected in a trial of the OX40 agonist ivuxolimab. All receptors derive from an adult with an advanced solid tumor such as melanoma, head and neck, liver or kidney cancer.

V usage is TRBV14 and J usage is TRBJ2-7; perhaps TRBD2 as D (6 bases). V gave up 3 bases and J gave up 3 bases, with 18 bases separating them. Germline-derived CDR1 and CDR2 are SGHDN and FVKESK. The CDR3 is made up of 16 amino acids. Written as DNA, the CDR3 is TGTGCCAGCAGCCATGTCCCGAGGGCGGGGTTCTACGAGCAGTACTTC. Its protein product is CASSHVPRAGFYEQYF.

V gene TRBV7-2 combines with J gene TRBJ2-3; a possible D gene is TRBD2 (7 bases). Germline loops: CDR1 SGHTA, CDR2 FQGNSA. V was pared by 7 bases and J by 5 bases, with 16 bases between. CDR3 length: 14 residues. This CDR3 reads CASTLGGPGDTQYF. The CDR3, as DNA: TGTGCCAGCACCTTGGGGGGGCCCGGAGATACGCAGTATTTT.

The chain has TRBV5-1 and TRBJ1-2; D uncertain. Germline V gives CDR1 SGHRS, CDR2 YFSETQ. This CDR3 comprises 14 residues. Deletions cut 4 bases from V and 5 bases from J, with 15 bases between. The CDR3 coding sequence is TGCGCCAGCAGCCCCGGGGTGTCCTATTATGGCTACACCTTC. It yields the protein CASSPGVSYYGYTF. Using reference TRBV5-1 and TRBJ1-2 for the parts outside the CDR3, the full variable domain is KAGVTQTPRYLIKTRGQQVTLSCSPISGHRSVSWYQQTPGQGLQFLFEYFSETQRNKGNFPGRFSGRQFSNSRSEMNVSTLELGDSALYLCASSPGVSYYGYTFGSGTRLTVV.

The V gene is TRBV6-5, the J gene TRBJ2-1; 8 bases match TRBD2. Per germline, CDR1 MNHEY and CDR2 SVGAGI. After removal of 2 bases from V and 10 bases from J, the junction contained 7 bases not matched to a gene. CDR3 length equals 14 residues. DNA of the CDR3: TGTGCCAGCAGTTACAAGACTAGCGCCAGCGAGCAGTTCTTC. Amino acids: CASSYKTSASEQFF.